This T cell receptor beta chain was found in a study of OX40 agonist ivuxolimab in advanced cancers. Study background: Patients with hepatocellular carcinoma, melanoma, renal cell or head and neck cancer made up the dose-escalation patients.

Anyone with autoimmune disease history or systemic immunosuppression was excluded. V was clipped by 3 bases and J by 4 bases, with 14 bases between them. Germline V gene lookup returns CDR1 KGHSH and CDR2 LQKENI. This CDR3 spans 15 amino acids. Whole-study results and caveats: CD4+ and CD8+ T cells in blood underwent clonal expansion by week 6 at 0.1 to 3.0 mg/kg. Researchers did not determine the expanded peripheral T cells' antigen specificity.

In the case of this clone: What it recognizes is unknown.

Clones were read by immunoSEQ multiplex PCR, and TCRdb kept only the in-frame ones, dropping some. The top ten clones hold approximately 0.93% of a sample with some 150,000 clones, about 92% of them seen once. The chain is built from TRBV18 and TRBJ2-3, with D possibly TRBD2 on 5 matching bases. The TCR comes from an adult with an advanced solid tumor such as melanoma, head and neck, liver or kidney cancer. The material sequenced was CD4+ or CD8+ T cells sorted from blood, taken in a trial of the OX40 agonist ivuxolimab. CDR3 in DNA: TGTGCCAGCTCACCCGCCGCGGCCGGGGCAGATACGCAGTATTTT. Amino acids: CASSPAAAGADTQYF.